A few counts support the clone carrying this T cell receptor (beta chain). Its antigen remains unidentified. Between the trimmed V and J ends, which lost 5 bases and 4 bases, there was a span of 12 bases. The CDR3 runs 12 residues. Germline CDR1 reads SQVTM; CDR2 reads ANQGSEA. The data were obtained in a study of beta chain features in type 1 diabetes. The study reverse transcribed the entire isolated RNA, so it sequenced expressed TCRB transcripts. Sequencing used immunoSEQ multiplex PCR; TCRdb keeps in-frame clones, though not all of them. The sample yields about 330,000 clones, more than 9.5% seen once. The study, taken as a whole, reports: Insertions were fewer and deletions more numerous at VDJ junctions in type 1 diabetes patients.

Specimen: naive CD4+ T cells from blood. The clonotype was recovered from a woman aged 25-40 years in good health. The chain recombines TRBV29-1 with TRBJ2-7; tentatively, D is TRBD1 (6 bases). The CDR3 DNA sequence: TGCAGCGTTCATCGGGACAAGTACGAGCAGTACTTC. Translating it yields CSVHRDKYEQYF.